Each of the 29 T cell receptor beta chains below was sequenced from the same sample in a study of blood T cell repertoires in COVID-19. Profiled with immunoSEQ multiplex PCR; TCRdb holds only in-frame clones, not every one. Of about 72,000 clones in the sample, more than 80% are singletons; the top ten hold approximately 35%. The sample was peripheral blood. These receptors were taken from an elderly woman with active or convalescent COVID-19.

The rearrangement joins TRBV7-3 to TRBJ1-2, with 9 positions matching TRBD1. J lost 6 bases, V lost 5 bases, and 4 bases had no gene match. The CDR3 totals 13 residues. Germline V lookup: CDR1 SGHTA, CDR2 FQGTGA. This CDR3 is CASSLRQGDGYTF. In DNA, the CDR3 is TGTGCCAGCAGCCTCCGACAGGGGGATGGCTACACCTTC.

CDR3 loop: CASTLNNYEQYF. The CDR3, as DNA: TGTGCCAGCACCCTAAATAACTACGAGCAGTACTTC. This chain connects TRBV21-1 to TRBJ2-7; the table's D call of TRBD2 was not tested on the DNA. TRBV21-1 is deemed a pseudogene. This CDR3 is 12 amino acids long.

The rearrangement links TRBV28 to TRBJ1-3; tentative D call: TRBD1 (6 bases). CDR3 length equals 15 residues. Per germline, CDR1 MDHEN and CDR2 SYDVKM. V was cut by 5 bases and J by 1 base, with 12 bases left in between. Written as DNA, the CDR3 is TGTGCCAGCAGTAGACAGGTCGGGTCTGGAAACACCATATATTTT. Its protein is CASSRQVGSGNTIYF.

The V and J genes are TRBV5-1 and TRBJ1-2; D possibly corresponds to TRBD1 (5 bases). Germline V gene data show CDR1 as SGHRS and CDR2 as YFSETQ. CDR3 length: 13 residues. Trimming removed 4 bases from V and 5 bases from J, with 12 bases in between. The CDR3: CASSDDSVYGYTF. The CDR3 DNA reads TGCGCCAGCAGCGACGACAGTGTTTATGGCTACACCTTC.

The gene calls are TRBV5-6 and TRBJ2-7; maybe TRBD2 (5 bases). The CDR3 is 15 amino acids. The germline CDR1 and CDR2 sequences are SGHDT and YYEEEE. Between the trimmed V and J ends, which lost 4 bases and 1 base, there was a span of 15 bases. CDR3 DNA: TGTGCCAGCAGCCGTTCAGGCGGGTTATCCTACGAGCAGTACTTC. Translation gives CASSRSGGLSYEQYF.

The chain recombines TRBV5-4 with TRBJ2-7, with 9 bases identical to TRBD2. The V gene's germline CDR1 is SGHNT and CDR2 YYREEE (reference sequence). This CDR3 has 16 amino acids. V lost 4 bases, J lost 4 bases, and 12 bases stayed unmatched. CDR3 sequence: CASSPRGGSGGYEQYF. Written as DNA, the CDR3 is TGTGCCAGCAGCCCTCGCGGGGGGAGCGGGGGGTACGAGCAGTACTTC.

The chain couples TRBV18 to TRBJ1-6; 9 bases map to TRBD1. The germline CDR1 and CDR2 sequences are KGHSH and LQKENI. The length of the CDR3 is 14 residues. The junction had 5 bases not matched to a gene; V was cut back by 4 bases and J by 10 bases. CDR3 DNA: TGTGCCAGCTCACAACCGGGACAGGGATCACCCCTCCACTTT. It yields the protein CASSQPGQGSPLHF.

CDR3 region: CASSTGYEQYF. In nucleotides, the CDR3 is TGTGCCAGCAGCACAGGGTACGAGCAGTACTTC. This chain uses TRBV7-2 with TRBJ2-7, with a weak D call TRBD1 (6 bases). The CDR3 covers 11 residues. Trimming removed 5 bases from V and 4 bases from J, with 6 bases in between. CDR1 and CDR2 (germline): SGHTA, FQGNSA.

This rearrangement joins TRBV27 to TRBJ2-2; a weak D match, TRBD1 (7 bases). V gave up 3 bases and J gave up 6 bases, with 14 bases separating them. CDR1 is MNHEY and CDR2 is SMNVEV in the germline V gene (reference sequence). CDR3 length: 15 amino acids. CDR3 nucleotides: TGTGCCAGCAGTTTGGAGGGGGCGGTGGCCGGGGAGCTGTTTTTT. Translating gives CASSLEGAVAGELFF.

This chain connects TRBV18 to TRBJ2-7; 7 positions match TRBD2. This CDR3 region has 16 residues. Germline V lookup: CDR1 KGHSH, CDR2 LQKENI. J was trimmed by 6 bases and V by 6 bases; bases with no gene match: 17. The CDR3 DNA follows: TGTGCCAGCTCGCCCCCGGACGCGGGGGAGGCCTCCGAGCAGTACTTC. Translating gives CASSPPDAGEASEQYF.

The chain carries TRBV15 and TRBJ1-5; D not certain. This CDR3 has 14 residues. Germline loops: CDR1 LNHNV, CDR2 YYDKDF (reference sequence). V was pared by 0 bases and J by 6 bases, with 9 bases between. The CDR3 nucleotides are TGTGCCACCAGCAGAGATCCCGGGGTTCAGCCCCAGCATTTT. This translates into CATSRDPGVQPQHF.

The chain carries TRBV19 and TRBJ1-1; D gene unclear. This CDR3 has 13 amino acids. Germline lookup yields CDR1 LNHDA and CDR2 SQIVND (reference sequence). The V and J ends lost 7 bases and 7 bases respectively, with 16 bases between them. The CDR3 DNA reads TGTGCCAGTACCATCCAAGTCGGCGGTGAAGCTTTCTTT. Translation gives CASTIQVGGEAFF.

This chain connects TRBV13 to TRBJ2-6; no reliable D call. CDR1 is PRHDT, CDR2 FYEKMQ, per germline (reference sequence). The CDR3 runs 15 residues. Trimming pared 3 bases from V and 0 bases from J, leaving 6 bases between. CDR3 residues: CASSFRSSGANVLTF. For the CDR3, the DNA is TGTGCCAGCAGCTTCAGATCCTCTGGGGCCAACGTCCTGACTTTC.

The chain couples TRBV9 to TRBJ2-5; TRBD2 aligns across 11 bases. CDR3 length: 16 residues. V gave up 4 bases and J gave up 5 bases; unmatched junction bases: 10. The germline gives CDR1 SGDLS, CDR2 YYNGEE. CDR3 in DNA: TGTGCCAGCAGCCCACGACTAGCGGGGTTTGTTGAGACCCAGTACTTC. Amino acids: CASSPRLAGFVETQYF.

V and J are TRBV5-3 and TRBJ1-5; D is unresolved. Being an ORF, TRBV5-3 has a function that is uncertain. V dropped 2 bases and J dropped 5 bases, with 11 bases sitting between them. The CDR3 length is 14 residues. CDR3 nucleotides: TGTGCCAGAAGCTTTATTCTTGAGGATCAGCCCCAGCATTTT. Its protein product is CARSFILEDQPQHF.

The CDR3 DNA sequence: TGTGCCAGCAGTTGGGGTACAGGGGACTATGGCTACACCTTC. Translated: CASSWGTGDYGYTF. The rearrangement joins TRBV6-6 to TRBJ1-2; TRBD1 matches 7 bases. The V and J ends lost 4 bases and 3 bases, in that order; junction bases with no gene match: 5. The CDR3 consists of 14 residues. CDR1 and CDR2 from the germline V gene are MNHNY and SVGAGI (reference sequence).

This clone occurred a few times. The J gene is TRBJ1-2, the V gene TRBV2; D may be TRBD1 (6 bases). This CDR3 comprises 15 residues. Germline-derived CDR1 and CDR2 are SNHLY and FYNNEI. Trimming pared 2 bases from V and 0 bases from J, leaving 10 bases between. The CDR3 sequence is CASSESQGTNYGYTF. CDR3 nucleotide sequence: TGTGCCAGCAGTGAAAGTCAGGGGACTAACTATGGCTACACCTTC.

The V and J genes are TRBV18 and TRBJ1-6, with a possible D match to TRBD1 (6 bases). The germline CDR1 and CDR2 sequences are KGHSH and LQKENI. V dropped 0 bases and J dropped 10 bases, with 13 bases sitting between them. The CDR3 covers 15 residues. In nucleotides, the CDR3 is TGTGCCAGCTCACCACCGCGGTCTCAGGGGTCACCCCTCCACTTT. The encoded protein is CASSPPRSQGSPLHF.

A few counts support this clone. The genes are TRBV11-1 and TRBJ2-3; 12 nucleotides align to TRBD2. J gave up 14 bases and V 1 base, and 7 bases lay outside the gene matches. CDR1 SGHAT and CDR2 FQDESV come from the germline V gene (reference sequence). The CDR3 is 14 amino acids. The CDR3 nucleotides are TGTGCCAGCAGCTTAGGACTAGCGGGGGCCCAGTTGTATTTT. It encodes CASSLGLAGAQLYF.

V is TRBV7-9 and J is TRBJ2-3; unclear D gene. The V end lost 5 bases, the J end lost 4 bases, and 10 bases lay between the germline ends. This CDR3 is 13 amino acids long. CDR1 SEHNR and CDR2 FQNEAQ come from the germline V gene (reference sequence). As DNA, the CDR3 is TGTGCCAGCAGCCAACCGAGCGCAGATACGCAGTATTTT. Translating it yields CASSQPSADTQYF.

This clone showed up just a few times. The CDR3 spells CASSKGQLGNEQFF. The CDR3, as DNA: TGCGCCAGCAGCAAGGGACAGCTGGGGAATGAGCAGTTCTTC. The chain couples TRBV5-1 to TRBJ2-1, with 7 bases matching TRBD1. The V and J ends lost 4 bases and 7 bases, in that order; junction bases with no gene match: 8. Germline CDR1 and CDR2: SGHRS and YFSETQ. This CDR3 has 14 residues.

The gene calls are TRBV28 and TRBJ2-1; 8 positions agree with TRBD2. V gave up 6 bases and J gave up 7 bases; unmatched junction bases: 14. CDR3 size: 16 residues. Germline CDR1 reads MDHEN; CDR2 reads SYDVKM. This CDR3 reads CASRPPLTSAGNEQFF. Written as DNA, the CDR3 is TGTGCCAGCAGACCTCCCCTGACTAGCGCGGGGAATGAGCAGTTCTTC.

The rearrangement joins TRBV30 to TRBJ1-6, with 9 bases lining up with TRBD1. Germline lookup yields CDR1 GTSNPN and CDR2 SVGIG (reference sequence). This CDR3 is 13 amino acids long. J lost 9 bases, V lost 3 bases, and 3 bases had no gene match. The CDR3 sequence: CAWRGTGPSPLHF. CDR3 nucleotides: TGTGCCTGGAGGGGGACAGGGCCTTCACCCCTCCACTTT. The whole variable domain, remainder taken from reference TRBV30 and TRBJ1-6, is SQTIHQWPATLVQPVGSPLSLECTVEGTSNPNLYWYRQAAGRGLQLLFYSVGIGQISSEVPQNLSASRPQDRQFILSSKKLLLSDSGFYLCAWRGTGPSPLHFGNGTRLTVT.

This clone was recorded a few times. The gene calls are TRBV6-5 and TRBJ1-1; D perhaps matches TRBD1 (6 bases). This CDR3 has 15 residues. Germline V gene lookup returns CDR1 MNHEY and CDR2 SVGAGI. Trimming removed 6 bases at V and 2 bases at J, with 16 bases between. The CDR3 region is CASRPWGGPNTEAFF. Written as DNA, the CDR3 is TGTGCCAGCAGGCCCTGGGGGGGCCCAAACACTGAAGCTTTCTTT.

The chain recombines TRBV27 with TRBJ2-7; 7 positions agree with TRBD2. CDR3 length: 13 residues. The germline gives CDR1 MNHEY, CDR2 SMNVEV (reference sequence). J gave up 4 bases and V 2 bases, and 2 bases lay outside the gene matches. The CDR3 nucleotides read TGTGCCAGCAGTTTACGGGGGGATTACGAGCAGTACTTC. Translating gives CASSLRGDYEQYF.

V is TRBV28 and J is TRBJ1-5; D possibly corresponds to TRBD1 (5 bases). The germline V gene encodes CDR1 MDHEN and CDR2 SYDVKM. The CDR3 consists of 18 residues. The V and J ends lost 1 base and 4 bases respectively, with 20 bases between them. The CDR3 sequence: CASSLSGVSPRVNQPQHF. The CDR3 DNA reads TGTGCCAGCAGTTTATCAGGTGTCTCCCCCAGGGTTAATCAGCCCCAGCATTTT.

The V and J genes are TRBV5-8 and TRBJ2-7; 9 bases align to TRBD1. Unmatched junction bases numbered 14, after V lost 6 bases and J lost 4 bases. The CDR3 runs 16 residues. Per the germline V gene, CDR1 is SGHTS and CDR2 is YDEGEE. The CDR3 nucleotides read TGTGCCAGCACCCCGGACAGGGGAGGTAACCCTTACGAGCAGTACTTC. Protein sequence: CASTPDRGGNPYEQYF.

The rearrangement joins TRBV6-5 to TRBJ1-6; D is perhaps TRBD1 (5 bases). Germline V gives CDR1 MNHEY, CDR2 SVGAGI. CDR3 length: 13 residues. V shed 6 bases and J shed 9 bases, with 12 bases lying between them. Here the CDR3 reads CASRAQGGSPLHF. The CDR3 bases are TGTGCCAGCAGAGCGCAGGGAGGTTCACCCCTCCACTTT.

The chain links TRBV18 to TRBJ1-1; a possible D gene is TRBD1 (6 bases). Germline V lookup: CDR1 KGHSH, CDR2 LQKENI. This CDR3 contains 14 residues. Deletions cut 3 bases from V and 0 bases from J, with 8 bases between. CDR3 sequence: CASSPEGVNTEAFF. DNA for the CDR3: TGTGCCAGCTCACCCGAGGGGGTGAACACTGAAGCTTTCTTT.